What follows describes a single TCR beta chain. Its matching antigen is unknown. PCR amplification relied on 60 Vbeta primers (plus 13 Jbeta primers). Study processing details: As a later analysis found, there were 60 million to 90 million unique TCR beta chains, of which roughly 11 million were shared. Profiling relied on immunoSEQ multiplex PCR, and the TCRdb table lists in-frame clones only, not all of them. The V and J calls and clone size are taken from that table; D and trimming were inferred from the DNA. Seen here are about 200,000 clones, 70% observed once, and the top ten hold 2.5% to 3%. These data come from a study of cytomegalovirus exposure and HLA in healthy donors. Overall study results and limits: Data from an earlier analysis indicated that most TCR beta V segments were productive either about 87% or about 30% of the time. In terms of immune exposure information, only CMV serostatus was available. Evidence from a later analysis indicated that most CMV-associated TCR beta chains looked HLA-restricted.

This receptor was taken from a man aged 35-49 years in good health and CMV-seropositive. The sample was PBMCs.

The CDR3 here is CASSLGLRDIDTEAFF. The CDR3 DNA follows: TGCGCCAGCAGCTTAGGCCTCCGGGACATAGACACTGAAGCTTTCTTT. V is TRBV5-1 and J is TRBJ1-1, with D perhaps matching TRBD1 (6 bases). V was pared by 2 bases and J by 3 bases, with 17 bases between. The CDR3 spans 16 residues. Per the germline V gene, CDR1 is SGHRS and CDR2 is YFSETQ.